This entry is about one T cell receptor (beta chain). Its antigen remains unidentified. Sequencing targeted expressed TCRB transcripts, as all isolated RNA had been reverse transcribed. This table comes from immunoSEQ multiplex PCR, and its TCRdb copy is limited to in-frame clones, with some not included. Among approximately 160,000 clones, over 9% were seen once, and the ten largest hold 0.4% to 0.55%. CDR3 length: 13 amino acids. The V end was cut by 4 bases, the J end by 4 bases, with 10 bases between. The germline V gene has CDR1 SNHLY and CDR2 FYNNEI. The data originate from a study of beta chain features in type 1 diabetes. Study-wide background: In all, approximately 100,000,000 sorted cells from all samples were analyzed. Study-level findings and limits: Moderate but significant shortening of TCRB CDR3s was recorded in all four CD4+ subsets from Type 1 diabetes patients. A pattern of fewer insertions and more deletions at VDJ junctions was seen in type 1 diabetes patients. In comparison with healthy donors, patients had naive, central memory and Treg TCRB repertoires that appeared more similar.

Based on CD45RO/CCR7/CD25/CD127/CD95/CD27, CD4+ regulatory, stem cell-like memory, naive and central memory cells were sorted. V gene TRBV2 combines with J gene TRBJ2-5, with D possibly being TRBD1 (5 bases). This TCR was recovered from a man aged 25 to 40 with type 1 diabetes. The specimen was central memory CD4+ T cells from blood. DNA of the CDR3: TGTGCCAGCAGTGTCCGGACAAGAGAGACCCAGTACTTC. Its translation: CASSVRTRETQYF.